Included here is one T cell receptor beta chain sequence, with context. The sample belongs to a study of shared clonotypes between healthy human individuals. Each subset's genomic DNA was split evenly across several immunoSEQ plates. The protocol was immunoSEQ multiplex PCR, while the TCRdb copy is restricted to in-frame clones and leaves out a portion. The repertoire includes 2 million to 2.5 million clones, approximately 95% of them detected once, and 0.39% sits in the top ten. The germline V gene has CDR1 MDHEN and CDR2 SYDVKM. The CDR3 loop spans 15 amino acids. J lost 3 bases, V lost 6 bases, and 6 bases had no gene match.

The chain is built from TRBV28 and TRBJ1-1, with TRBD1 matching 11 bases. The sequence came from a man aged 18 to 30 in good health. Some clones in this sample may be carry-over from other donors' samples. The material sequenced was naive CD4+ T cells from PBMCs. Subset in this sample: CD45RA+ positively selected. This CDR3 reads CASRTDRGRYTEAFF. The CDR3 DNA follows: TGTGCCAGCAGGACGGACAGGGGGCGGTACACTGAAGCTTTCTTT.